These T cell receptor beta chains were read from a single sample in a study of identifying expanded T cells in peripheral blood. Generated by immunoSEQ multiplex PCR, the TCRdb table keeps only in-frame clones and is missing some. The sample lists 95,000 to 100,000 clones, approximately 90% occurring once. The sample was blood. These receptor sequences come from a person between 18 and 70 years old in good health. CDR3s include the opening cysteine and the closing phenylalanine or tryptophan. Rows give clone size only sometimes, using once, few, many, or a class for an expanded clone.

v_gene	j_gene	abundance	CDR3aa
TRBV6-6	TRBJ1-2	NA	CASVEMRNYGYTF
TRBV7-2	TRBJ1-6	NA	CASSFGGGMDSPLHF
TRBV6-5	TRBJ2-7	NA	CASSYSRQGSYEQYF
TRBV9	TRBJ2-5	NA	CASSVASEGVTQYF
TRBV28	TRBJ2-7	NA	CASSRSGLSSYEQYF
TRBV7-2	TRBJ1-2	once	CASSLDGGPSGGYTF
TRBV5-5	TRBJ1-1	NA	CASSLERERAEAFF
TRBV2	TRBJ2-7	once	CASRRQGDEQYF
TRBV21-1	TRBJ1-1	NA	CASSKDPGDRSDSGAFF
TRBV5-4	TRBJ1-2	NA	CASSLSTGINYGYTF
TRBV6-5	TRBJ2-5	NA	CASSYTVGETQYF
TRBV2	TRBJ1-1	NA	CASIYREVTEAFF
TRBV2	TRBJ2-4	NA	CASSEALALAQEDIQYF
TRBV5-4	TRBJ2-1	few	CASSLEGSGGPQFF
TRBV7-2	TRBJ1-6	NA	CASSLALMEAGGGSPLHF
TRBV12-5	TRBJ2-5	NA	CASVPRGGNQETQYF
TRBV11-2	TRBJ1-1	once	CASNPLLSAASIYTEAFF
TRBV19	TRBJ2-3	NA	CASSDLLDTQYF
TRBV5-1	TRBJ1-6	NA	CASSLGQGANSPLHF
TRBV11-2	TRBJ2-5	NA	CASSPYGGLETQYF
TRBV5-6	TRBJ2-5	once	CASSLGRVETQYF
TRBV9	TRBJ2-5	NA	CASSAITSAGGKTQYF
TRBV27	TRBJ2-3	NA	CASAGPRRDTQYF
TRBV29-1	TRBJ1-4	NA	CSVMRTVSNEKLFF
TRBV4-3	TRBJ2-2	few	CASSQGPGQGLSGELFF
TRBV7-2	TRBJ2-7	NA	CASSFKPNYEQYF
TRBV7-7	TRBJ2-1	NA	CASSLAPWRGDNEQFF
TRBV15	TRBJ2-5	NA	CATSRDLGHQETQYF
TRBV5-1	TRBJ1-5	NA	CASSSGGPNQPQHF
TRBV5-4	TRBJ2-5	NA	CASSRQLGTETQYF
TRBV18	TRBJ2-7	NA	CASSRGQGKWGEQYF
TRBV13	TRBJ2-1	NA	CASSLGRGAAYNEQFF
TRBV2	TRBJ1-5	NA	CASSRDSNQPQHF
TRBV5-6	TRBJ2-3	once	CASRATGGIADTQYF
TRBV15	TRBJ2-7	NA	CATSRDRESYEQYF
TRBV30	TRBJ2-1	NA	CACNPPGLAVFF
TRBV4-3	TRBJ2-7	NA	CASSGRMGQGDAQYF
TRBV11-2	TRBJ2-5	NA	CASSRPGETQYF
TRBV23-1	TRBJ2-7	NA	CASSQSPGTGTNKIYEQYF
TRBV6-5	TRBJ1-1	NA	CASSSFGSTEAFF
TRBV12-5	TRBJ1-1	NA	CASGLTRTGGLTAKAFF
TRBV4-1	TRBJ2-7	NA	CASSQGEATSGGVYEQYF
TRBV2	TRBJ1-6	NA	CASSVFMSSYNSPLHF
TRBV5-8	TRBJ1-2	once	CASSHQTNYGYTF
TRBV30	TRBJ2-5	once	CAWAGLAGETQYF
TRBV6-1	TRBJ1-3	NA	CASSAQYQDLSGNTIYF
TRBV19	TRBJ2-6	few	CASSIVLSSGANVLTF
TRBV18	TRBJ2-7	once	CASSPPTNDEQYF
TRBV25-1	TRBJ1-6	few	CASSPPQNSPLHF
TRBV29-1	TRBJ1-3	NA	CSVEEAWNTIYF
TRBV6-1	TRBJ2-7	NA	CASSRSYEQYF
TRBV2	TRBJ1-3	NA	CASREGAYERSSGNTIYF
TRBV4-2	TRBJ2-1	NA	CASSQGRSGGANNEQFF
TRBV5-1	TRBJ2-5	NA	CASREIGETQYF
TRBV2	TRBJ1-3	NA	CASSGGYGQPGNTIYF